One and the same sample provided the 14 T cell receptor beta chains below, sequenced in a study of CD8+ T cells in alopecia areata. Isolated RNA was reverse transcribed into cDNA used as the sequencing template. Profiling relied on immunoSEQ multiplex PCR, and the TCRdb table lists in-frame clones only, not all of them. This table holds 130,000 or so clones, 86% found once. Treatment indicated: oral pan-JAK inhibitor, 5-10 mg twice daily. The sample in question was CD8+ T cells sorted from blood, obtained at week 4, from a patient treated with tofacitinib. All receptors derive from a human donor with alopecia areata.

This clone was found once. The gene calls are TRBV27 and TRBJ2-7; D unresolved. This CDR3 is 14 amino acids long. V lost 4 bases and J 2 bases, leaving 12 bases between the germline ends. Per the germline V gene, CDR1 is MNHEY and CDR2 is SMNVEV (reference sequence). CDR3 in DNA: TGTGCCAGCAGTTCCTTTGACCCGACCTACGAGCAGTACTTC. Residues: CASSSFDPTYEQYF.

V and J are TRBV7-9 and TRBJ2-3, with no clear D. The CDR3 runs to 13 residues. Looked up from germline, CDR1 is SEHNR and CDR2 is FQNEAQ (reference sequence). The V end lost 3 bases, the J end lost 4 bases, and 8 bases lay between the germline ends. Here the CDR3 DNA reads TGTGCCAGCAGCTTGAACGACGCAGATACGCAGTATTTT. Translating it yields CASSLNDADTQYF.

This clone was counted a single time. V usage is TRBV27 and J usage is TRBJ1-1, with D unclear. V gave up 10 bases and J gave up 7 bases, with 16 bases separating them. This CDR3 is 12 amino acids long. CDR1 is MNHEY, CDR2 SMNVEV, per germline (reference sequence). The CDR3 DNA sequence: TGTGCCATCCTATCTCCCCGAGGTGAAGCTTTCTTT. The encoded protein is CAILSPRGEAFF.

V is TRBV29-1 and J is TRBJ2-1, with 10 nucleotides matching TRBD2. This CDR3 comprises 16 residues. The J segment lost 8 bases and the V segment lost 3 bases, leaving 13 bases of the junction unmatched. From germline, CDR1 is SQVTM and CDR2 ANQGSEA. CDR3 sequence: CSVDGASGSTVDEQFF. The CDR3 DNA is TGCAGCGTTGACGGCGCTAGCGGGAGTACGGTAGATGAGCAGTTCTTC.

The chain couples TRBV19 to TRBJ2-7; D not certain. V lost 5 bases and J 1 base, leaving 6 bases between the germline ends. The CDR3 extends over 12 amino acids. The V gene's germline CDR1 is LNHDA and CDR2 SQIVND (reference sequence). The CDR3 reads CASSFGSYEQYF. DNA of the CDR3: TGTGCCAGTAGTTTCGGTTCCTACGAGCAGTACTTC.

In its sample, this clone was seen once. The chain combines TRBV13 with TRBJ2-3; 9 bases map to TRBD1. CDR1 is PRHDT, CDR2 FYEKMQ, per germline (reference sequence). The CDR3 runs to 18 residues. Germline trimming cut 4 bases from V and 0 bases from J; bases unmatched to any gene: 11. Written as DNA, the CDR3 is TGTGCCAGCAGCTCCCATACTCCCGGGACAGGGAGCACAGATACGCAGTATTTT. Amino acids: CASSSHTPGTGSTDTQYF.

This clone was recorded a few times. This sequence joins TRBV9 and TRBJ2-1, with 7 bases matching TRBD1. CDR3 length: 13 residues. The junction had 1 base not matched to a gene; V was cut back by 3 bases and J by 4 bases. CDR1 and CDR2 (germline): SGDLS, YYNGEE. The CDR3 sequence is CASSGTGYNEQFF. CDR3 coding DNA: TGTGCCAGCAGCGGGACAGGTTACAATGAGCAGTTCTTC.

The V gene is TRBV29-1, the J gene TRBJ1-2; D uncertain. The CDR3 is 13 amino acids. Germline V gives CDR1 SQVTM, CDR2 ANQGSEA. The V end was cut by 3 bases, the J end by 7 bases, with 15 bases between. CDR3 sequence (DNA): TGCAGCGTTGATGACTCTTCCGAGGGTGGCTACACCTTC. It translates to CSVDDSSEGGYTF.

The chain joins TRBV14 to TRBJ1-4; weak D call: TRBD1 (5 bases). Germline-derived CDR1 and CDR2 are SGHDN and FVKESK. The CDR3 spans 14 residues. Trimming took 3 bases from V and 4 from J, leaving 9 bases between them. The DNA of the CDR3 is TGTGCCAGCAGCCAGGGACTGGGTAATGAAAAACTGTTTTTT. It yields the protein CASSQGLGNEKLFF.

The V call is TRBV25-1, the J call TRBJ2-1, with 10 bases that match TRBD2. CDR3 size: 15 residues. The V and J ends lost 1 base and 9 bases, in that order; junction bases with no gene match: 6. The germline V gene has CDR1 MGHDK and CDR2 SYGVNS. CDR3 sequence: CASSEWRTSGPEQFF. The CDR3 DNA follows: TGTGCCAGCAGTGAATGGCGGACTAGCGGTCCTGAGCAGTTCTTC.

The chain uses TRBV30 and TRBJ2-1; TRBD1 aligns across 9 bases. Losses at the gene ends were 1 base for V and 6 bases for J; bases not matched to a gene: 7. Germline CDR1 GTSNPN, CDR2 SVGIG (reference sequence). The CDR3 is made up of 15 amino acids. This chain's CDR3 is CAWSAQGASTNEQFF. The CDR3 DNA reads TGTGCCTGGAGTGCACAGGGGGCTAGTACCAATGAGCAGTTCTTC.

The CDR3: CASSLGQGDAEAFF. The CDR3 DNA sequence: TGCGCCAGCAGCTTAGGACAGGGGGACGCTGAAGCTTTCTTT. The genes are TRBV5-1 and TRBJ1-1; 10 bases agree with TRBD1. This CDR3 is built from 14 residues. Looked up from germline, CDR1 is SGHRS and CDR2 is YFSETQ. The V segment lost 2 bases and the J segment 6 bases; nucleotides outside the gene matches: 4.

The chain is built from TRBV18 and TRBJ2-7; maybe TRBD2 (6 bases). CDR1 KGHSH and CDR2 LQKENI come from the germline V gene. The CDR3 spans 13 residues. V lost 1 base and J lost 5, with 9 bases in between. Written as DNA, the CDR3 is TGTGCCAGCTCACCACTTGGGGGGAACGAGCAGTACTTC. Protein: CASSPLGGNEQYF.

This chain connects TRBV29-1 to TRBJ2-3; D gene uncertain. The CDR3 runs 12 residues. Germline CDR1 reads SQVTM; CDR2 reads ANQGSEA. Trimming cost V 5 bases and J 6 bases, with 12 bases left between them. The DNA for the CDR3 is TGCAGCGTTTTAGATATAGGGGATACGCAGTATTTT. Encoded protein: CSVLDIGDTQYF.